A selection of T cell receptor beta chains follows, all from one sample in a study of early T cells in non-severe SARS-CoV-2 infection. MiXCR, applied by TCRdb to the 5' RACE reads, yields one record per CDR3 protein. The sample lists roughly 88,000 distinct CDR3 sequences; around 15% were seen once. The sequencing input was whole blood. The receptors derive from an adult who was a healthcare worker with PCR-confirmed SARS-CoV-2 infection or an uninfected control (not recorded which). The CDR3 runs from the conserved cysteine through the conserved F or W. Fields, in order: CDR3 length, D gene, J gene, V gene, clone size, CDR3 protein, CDR3 DNA. The D gene is left open where the match is weak. Where a row states a size, it is once, few, many or the class of an expanded clone; other rows omit it.

cdr3_length: 15; d_call: TRBD1; j_call: TRBJ2-5; v_call: TRBV27; clone_size: .; cdr3_aa: CASSLWGTGQETQYF; cdr3_nt: TGTGCCAGCAGTTTATGGGGGACAGGTCAAGAGACCCAGTACTTC
cdr3_length: 14; d_call: .; j_call: TRBJ2-2; v_call: TRBV6-4; clone_size: .; cdr3_aa: CASKGGPDTGELFF; cdr3_nt: TGTGCCAGCAAAGGGGGGCCTGACACCGGGGAGCTGTTTTTT
cdr3_length: 10; d_call: .; j_call: TRBJ1-1; v_call: TRBV29-1; clone_size: many; cdr3_aa: CSGRETEAFF; cdr3_nt: TGCAGCGGGAGGGAGACTGAAGCTTTCTTT
cdr3_length: 17; d_call: TRBD1; j_call: TRBJ1-1; v_call: TRBV10-3; clone_size: .; cdr3_aa: CAISERASGGRTTEAFF; cdr3_nt: TGTGCCATCAGTGAGAGGGCGTCAGGGGGAAGAACCACTGAAGCTTTCTTT
cdr3_length: 16; d_call: TRBD1; j_call: TRBJ2-1; v_call: TRBV4-1; clone_size: .; cdr3_aa: CASSREGTGFRGEQFF; cdr3_nt: TGCGCCAGCAGCCGGGAGGGGACAGGGTTTAGGGGTGAGCAGTTCTTC
cdr3_length: 15; d_call: .; j_call: TRBJ2-1; v_call: TRBV29-1; clone_size: few; cdr3_aa: CSVDGRGLGGDEQFF; cdr3_nt: TGCAGCGTTGATGGACGGGGTTTGGGGGGTGATGAGCAGTTCTTC
cdr3_length: 15; d_call: .; j_call: TRBJ1-1; v_call: TRBV6-5; clone_size: .; cdr3_aa: CASSYEGRVNTEVFF; cdr3_nt: TGTGCCAGCAGTTACGAGGGACGGGTGAACACTGAAGTTTTCTTT
cdr3_length: 12; d_call: .; j_call: TRBJ2-7; v_call: TRBV3-1; clone_size: .; cdr3_aa: CASSQPSYEQYF; cdr3_nt: TGTGCCAGCAGTCAACCTTCCTACGAGCAGTACTTC
cdr3_length: 17; d_call: TRBD1; j_call: TRBJ1-4; v_call: TRBV6-6; clone_size: .; cdr3_aa: CASSPGTGVLTNEKLFF; cdr3_nt: TGTGCCAGCAGCCCCGGGACAGGGGTTTTAACTAATGAAAAACTGTTTTTT
cdr3_length: 15; d_call: TRBD1; j_call: TRBJ1-6; v_call: TRBV7-2; clone_size: .; cdr3_aa: CASSSRQGRNSPLHF; cdr3_nt: TGTGCCAGCAGCTCTCGACAGGGGAGGAATTCACCCCTCCACTTT
cdr3_length: 16; d_call: TRBD1; j_call: TRBJ1-1; v_call: TRBV7-2; clone_size: .; cdr3_aa: CASSFTGTETFAEPFF; cdr3_nt: TGTGCCAGCAGCTTTACCGGGACAGAAACGTTCGCTGAACCTTTCTTT
cdr3_length: 14; d_call: .; j_call: TRBJ1-1; v_call: TRBV6-4; clone_size: many; cdr3_aa: CASSPASGNTEAFF; cdr3_nt: TGTGCCAGCAGTCCCGCTTCCGGGAACACTGAAGCTTTCTTT
cdr3_length: 15; d_call: .; j_call: TRBJ1-3; v_call: TRBV3-1; clone_size: many; cdr3_aa: CASSQVAGSGNTIYF; cdr3_nt: TGTGCCAGCAGCCAAGTTGCAGGGAGTGGAAACACCATATATTTT
cdr3_length: 13; d_call: TRBD1; j_call: TRBJ1-1; v_call: TRBV6-2/TRBV6-3; clone_size: many; cdr3_aa: CASNGQGAGKAFF; cdr3_nt: TGTGCCAGCAATGGACAGGGGGCGGGAAAAGCTTTCTTT
cdr3_length: 13; d_call: .; j_call: TRBJ2-7; v_call: TRBV28; clone_size: .; cdr3_aa: CASSLGDLYEQYF; cdr3_nt: TGTGCCAGCAGTTTAGGGGACCTCTACGAGCAGTACTTC
cdr3_length: 13; d_call: .; j_call: TRBJ2-3; v_call: TRBV29-1; clone_size: .; cdr3_aa: CSVVSGSGDTQYF; cdr3_nt: TGCAGCGTTGTATCCGGGTCCGGGGATACGCAGTATTTT
cdr3_length: 13; d_call: .; j_call: TRBJ2-3; v_call: TRBV4-3; clone_size: .; cdr3_aa: CASSGGGGDTQYF; cdr3_nt: TGCGCCAGCAGCGGCGGGGGCGGAGATACGCAGTATTTT
cdr3_length: 15; d_call: TRBD2; j_call: TRBJ2-3; v_call: TRBV27; clone_size: many; cdr3_aa: CASSLSRGSADTQYF; cdr3_nt: TGTGCCAGCAGTTTATCGCGGGGGAGCGCAGATACGCAGTATTTT
cdr3_length: 13; d_call: .; j_call: TRBJ1-3; v_call: TRBV20-1; clone_size: .; cdr3_aa: CSVPGQGGNTIYF; cdr3_nt: TGCAGTGTCCCGGGGCAGGGAGGAAACACCATATATTTT
cdr3_length: 13; d_call: .; j_call: TRBJ1-1; v_call: TRBV25-1; clone_size: many; cdr3_aa: CASSEYSGLGAFF; cdr3_nt: TGTGCCAGCAGTGAATATTCGGGTCTCGGAGCTTTCTTT
cdr3_length: 12; d_call: .; j_call: TRBJ2-7; v_call: TRBV28; clone_size: few; cdr3_aa: CASLRGTYEQYF; cdr3_nt: TGTGCCAGCCTTCGCGGGACCTACGAGCAGTACTTC
cdr3_length: 15; d_call: .; j_call: TRBJ2-3; v_call: TRBV24-1; clone_size: many; cdr3_aa: CATSDFPGPTDTQYF; cdr3_nt: TGTGCCACCAGTGATTTCCCAGGCCCCACAGATACGCAGTATTTT
cdr3_length: 13; d_call: .; j_call: TRBJ2-1; v_call: TRBV5-1; clone_size: .; cdr3_aa: CASSSRDGGMQFF; cdr3_nt: TGCGCCAGCAGCTCCCGGGACGGAGGCATGCAGTTCTTC
cdr3_length: 16; d_call: TRBD1; j_call: TRBJ1-2; v_call: TRBV6-1; clone_size: .; cdr3_aa: CASSGPRPGQPYGYTF; cdr3_nt: TGTGCCAGCAGTGGTCCCCGCCCGGGACAGCCCTATGGCTACACCTTC
cdr3_length: 8; d_call: .; j_call: TRBJ1-2; v_call: TRBV5-1; clone_size: .; cdr3_aa: CASDGYTF; cdr3_nt: TGCGCCAGCGATGGCTACACCTTC
cdr3_length: 16; d_call: TRBD1; j_call: TRBJ1-2; v_call: TRBV7-2; clone_size: many; cdr3_aa: CASSSELQGAGYGYTF; cdr3_nt: TGTGCCAGCAGCTCGGAACTTCAGGGGGCGGGCTATGGCTACACCTTC
cdr3_length: 14; d_call: TRBD2; j_call: TRBJ2-1; v_call: TRBV29-1; clone_size: .; cdr3_aa: CSALSGGPGNEQFF; cdr3_nt: TGCAGCGCCCTTAGCGGGGGTCCGGGCAATGAGCAGTTCTTC
cdr3_length: 16; d_call: .; j_call: TRBJ1-1; v_call: TRBV9; clone_size: .; cdr3_aa: CASSVIIGEGGAEAFF; cdr3_nt: TGTGCCAGCAGCGTAATCATAGGGGAGGGCGGCGCTGAAGCTTTCTTT
cdr3_length: 12; d_call: TRBD2; j_call: TRBJ2-1; v_call: TRBV7-9; clone_size: .; cdr3_aa: CASSFTGTSLIF; cdr3_nt: TGTGCCAGCAGCTTCACCGGGACTAGCCTTATCTTC
cdr3_length: 15; d_call: .; j_call: TRBJ2-7; v_call: TRBV11-2; clone_size: .; cdr3_aa: CASSSSRDLFYEQYF; cdr3_nt: TGTGCCAGCAGCTCCAGCAGGGATTTGTTCTACGAGCAGTACTTC
cdr3_length: 16; d_call: TRBD1; j_call: TRBJ2-7; v_call: TRBV15; clone_size: few; cdr3_aa: CATSRDLGQGVYEQYF; cdr3_nt: TGTGCCACCAGCAGAGATCTAGGACAGGGCGTTTACGAGCAGTACTTC
cdr3_length: 17; d_call: TRBD1; j_call: TRBJ1-3; v_call: TRBV9; clone_size: .; cdr3_aa: CASSMGDSHFSGNTIYF; cdr3_nt: TGTGCCAGCAGCATGGGGGACAGCCATTTCTCTGGAAACACCATATATTTT
cdr3_length: 17; d_call: .; j_call: TRBJ2-3; v_call: TRBV6-5; clone_size: few; cdr3_aa: CASSPSQTGGLTDTQYF; cdr3_nt: TGTGCCAGCAGTCCCTCCCAGACAGGAGGACTCACAGATACGCAGTATTTT
cdr3_length: 17; d_call: TRBD2; j_call: TRBJ2-1; v_call: TRBV4-2; clone_size: many; cdr3_aa: CASSQAGGGRSYNEQFF; cdr3_nt: TGTGCCAGCAGCCAAGCTGGCGGGGGAAGATCCTACAATGAGCAGTTCTTC
cdr3_length: 14; d_call: .; j_call: TRBJ2-7; v_call: TRBV7-2; clone_size: many; cdr3_aa: CASSPGPQSYEQYF; cdr3_nt: TGTGCCAGCAGCCCCGGGCCCCAATCCTACGAGCAGTACTTC
cdr3_length: 18; d_call: TRBD1; j_call: TRBJ1-4; v_call: TRBV2; clone_size: few; cdr3_aa: CASSGTGGASSANEKLFF; cdr3_nt: TGTGCCAGCAGTGGGACAGGGGGCGCCAGTTCTGCTAATGAAAAACTGTTTTTT
cdr3_length: 12; d_call: .; j_call: TRBJ2-3; v_call: TRBV12-3/TRBV12-4; clone_size: few; cdr3_aa: CASSLYPDTQYF; cdr3_nt: TGTGCCAGCAGTTTATACCCAGATACGCAGTATTTT
cdr3_length: 15; d_call: .; j_call: TRBJ2-7; v_call: TRBV28; clone_size: .; cdr3_aa: CASTWGQASSYEQYF; cdr3_nt: TGTGCCAGCACCTGGGGGCAGGCCTCGTCCTACGAGCAGTACTTC
cdr3_length: 15; d_call: TRBD2; j_call: TRBJ2-6; v_call: TRBV6-4; clone_size: once; cdr3_aa: CASSPGRSGANVLTF; cdr3_nt: TGTGCCAGCAGCCCCGGGAGGTCTGGGGCCAACGTCCTGACTTTC
cdr3_length: 14; d_call: .; j_call: TRBJ2-3; v_call: TRBV29-1; clone_size: few; cdr3_aa: CSVDMGFETDTQYF; cdr3_nt: TGCAGCGTTGATATGGGGTTTGAGACAGATACGCAGTATTTT
cdr3_length: 15; d_call: .; j_call: TRBJ2-1; v_call: TRBV7-2; clone_size: few; cdr3_aa: CASSLDSFSYNEQFF; cdr3_nt: TGTGCCAGCAGCTTAGACAGTTTCTCCTACAATGAGCAGTTCTTC
cdr3_length: 15; d_call: TRBD1; j_call: TRBJ2-3; v_call: TRBV19; clone_size: few; cdr3_aa: CASSIWTGDTDTQYF; cdr3_nt: TGTGCCAGTAGTATTTGGACAGGGGACACAGATACGCAGTATTTT
cdr3_length: 13; d_call: .; j_call: TRBJ1-1; v_call: TRBV18; clone_size: many; cdr3_aa: CASSIIEDTEAFF; cdr3_nt: TGTGCCAGCTCAATCATTGAAGACACTGAAGCTTTCTTT
cdr3_length: 15; d_call: .; j_call: TRBJ2-3; v_call: TRBV11-2; clone_size: .; cdr3_aa: CASSLERTWGDTQYF; cdr3_nt: TGTGCCAGCAGCTTAGAGAGGACATGGGGAGATACGCAGTATTTT
cdr3_length: 15; d_call: .; j_call: TRBJ1-6; v_call: TRBV4-3; clone_size: many; cdr3_aa: CASSQGRTVASPLHF; cdr3_nt: TGCGCCAGCAGCCAAGGCCGGACAGTCGCTTCACCCCTCCACTTT
cdr3_length: 14; d_call: .; j_call: TRBJ1-2; v_call: TRBV15; clone_size: .; cdr3_aa: CATSSPGRDYGYTF; cdr3_nt: TGTGCCACCAGCAGCCCGGGACGGGACTATGGCTACACCTTC
cdr3_length: 16; d_call: TRBD1; j_call: TRBJ2-5; v_call: TRBV12-3/TRBV12-4; clone_size: many; cdr3_aa: CASSPPPGQVQETQYF; cdr3_nt: TGTGCCAGCAGCCCTCCTCCGGGACAGGTCCAAGAGACCCAGTACTTC
cdr3_length: 13; d_call: .; j_call: TRBJ2-5; v_call: TRBV5-5; clone_size: .; cdr3_aa: CASSWAAQETQYF; cdr3_nt: TGTGCCAGCAGCTGGGCCGCTCAAGAGACCCAGTACTTC